This section outlines one TCR beta chain sequence together with its context. Its specificity is unknown. The length of the CDR3 is 14 residues. The germline V and J ends were trimmed by 4 bases and 3 bases, with 10 bases remaining between them. Germline-derived CDR1 and CDR2 are SNHLY and FYNNEI. Use of 60 Vbeta and 13 Jbeta primers characterized the PCR. Assay used: immunoSEQ multiplex PCR; TCRdb lists only in-frame clones, some missing. The sample lists some 180,000 clones; 75% to 85% were seen once. The entry originates in a study of cytomegalovirus exposure and HLA in healthy donors. General observations from the study: It was 164 TCR beta chains that were listed as cytomegalovirus-associated.

What was sequenced was PBMCs. This chain uses TRBV2 with TRBJ1-3; D is unresolved. The source is a girl aged 2-15 years in good health and CMV-seropositive. The DNA for the CDR3 is TGTGCCAGCAGTGTTACTAAGATTGGAAACACCATATATTTT. It codes for CASSVTKIGNTIYF.